A single sample gave rise to the 15 T cell receptor beta chains below, sequenced in a study of T cells in Graves' hyperthyroidism and ophthalmopathy. Amplification of TCR beta CDR3 regions was performed using RNA transcripts as template. The primer set for the first-round RT-PCR of the TCR CDR3 was HTBI. TCRdb reprocessed the multiplex PCR reads via MiXCR and lists one record per CDR3 protein. The table includes about 52,000 distinct CDR3 sequences, less than 60% detected once. Sequencing used blood. Receptors were obtained from a woman in her fifties or sixties with Graves' ophthalmopathy.

This clonotype was seen at least ten times. The rearrangement joins TRBV7-9 to TRBJ2-1, with TRBD1 identical over 7 bases. Germline V gives CDR1 SEHNR, CDR2 FQNEAQ (reference sequence). Unmatched junction bases numbered 4, after V lost 5 bases and J lost 3 bases. CDR3 length: 14 amino acids. Written as DNA, the CDR3 is TGTGCCAGCAGCCTCAGGGACAGCTACAATGAGCAGTTCTTC. It yields the protein CASSLRDSYNEQFF. Supplemented by reference TRBV7-9 and TRBJ2-1, the full variable domain reads DTGVSQNPRHKITKRGQNVTFRCDPISEHNRLYWYRQTLGQGPEFLTYFQNEAQLEKSRLLSDRFSAERPKGSFSTLEIQRTEQGDSAMYLCASSLRDSYNEQFFGPGTRLTVL.

The V gene is TRBV20-1, the J gene TRBJ2-3, with 10 nucleotides matching TRBD2. This CDR3 has 16 amino acids. Germline CDR1 reads DFQATT; CDR2 reads SNEGSKA (reference sequence). V lost 2 bases to trimming and J lost 0 bases; unmatched junction nucleotides: 5. The CDR3 loop reads CSARLAGVTSTDTQYF. Here the CDR3 DNA reads TGCAGTGCTAGACTAGCGGGAGTAACTAGCACAGATACGCAGTATTTT.

This clonotype was found many times. The chain recombines TRBV19 with TRBJ1-5; D is unresolved. From germline, CDR1 is LNHDA and CDR2 SQIVND (reference sequence). The germline V and J ends were trimmed by 6 bases and 0 bases, with 18 bases remaining between them. The CDR3 sequence is 17 residues long. The DNA of the CDR3 is TGTGCCAGTAGCCTCAAGGGCTTCGGCGATAGCAATCAGCCCCAGCATTTT. This gives the protein CASSLKGFGDSNQPQHF.

This clonotype has a single count. The V gene is TRBV7-2, the J gene TRBJ1-4, with TRBD1 as a possible D gene (6 bases). Deletions cut 6 bases from V and 5 bases from J, with 10 bases between. This CDR3 region has 13 residues. The germline V gene has CDR1 SGHTA and CDR2 FQGNSA. CDR3 sequence reads: CASRTGLNEKLFF. The CDR3 bases are TGTGCCAGCAGAACAGGGTTGAATGAAAAACTGTTTTTT.

This clonotype appeared many times. The chain couples TRBV7-9 to TRBJ2-2, with D maybe TRBD1 (6 bases). The V gene's germline CDR1 is SEHNR and CDR2 FQNEAQ (reference sequence). Trimming removed 6 bases at V and 5 bases at J, with 13 bases between. The CDR3 length is 14 residues. The CDR3 DNA sequence: TGTGCCAGCAGACCCCTCGACAGGACCGGGGAGCTGTTTTTT. Translating gives CASRPLDRTGELFF.

Points on this clonotype: The junction differs from germline at one of its ends, possibly a read error. V is TRBV20-1 and J is TRBJ1-2; TRBD1 might be the D (5 bases). The CDR3 consists of 12 residues. CDR1 and CDR2 (germline): DFQATT, SNEGSKA (reference sequence). The CDR3 DNA sequence: TGCGGTGCTAAAGGACATTTCTATGGCTACATCTTC. Amino acid sequence: CGAKGHFYGYIF.

In this sample, this clonotype turned up many times. The gene calls are TRBV12-3 or TRBV12-4 and TRBJ2-3, with D unresolved. This CDR3 comprises 14 residues. V lost 2 bases and J lost 3, with 9 bases in between. The CDR3 DNA is TGTGCCAGCAGTTTAAATCCTACGACAGATACGCAGTATTTT. This gives the protein CASSLNPTTDTQYF.

This clonotype was recorded a few times. V is TRBV3-1 and J is TRBJ1-1; 8 positions match TRBD1. The CDR3 sequence is 14 residues long. Germline V gene lookup returns CDR1 LGHDT and CDR2 YNNKEL (reference sequence). J was trimmed by 4 bases and V by 3 bases; bases with no gene match: 4. CDR3 in DNA: TGTGCCAGCAGCCACGGACAGGGTAGCACTGAAGCTTTCTTT. Translation gives CASSHGQGSTEAFF.

Notes on this clonotype: At one end, the junction sequence differs from germline, possibly due to a read error. This chain links TRBV7-2 with TRBJ2-7; weak D call: TRBD1 (6 bases). Germline assignment: CDR1 SGHTA and CDR2 FQGNSA. The CDR3 consists of 14 residues. CDR3 coding DNA: TGTGGCAGCAGTAGAAGAAAACAGGGTGGCGAGCGGTACTTC. Translating it yields CGSSRRKQGGERYF.

This clonotype has a count of ten or more. The chain recombines TRBV4-2 with TRBJ2-7; D remains unclear. CDR1 LGHNA and CDR2 YNFKEQ come from the germline V gene. CDR3 length: 15 residues. V lost 0 bases and J lost 2, with 11 bases in between. The CDR3 is CASSQDTGSAYEQYF. The CDR3 nucleotides are TGTGCCAGCAGCCAAGATACCGGTTCCGCCTACGAGCAGTACTTC.

This clonotype is medium-sized by share. V is TRBV24-1 and J is TRBJ1-6; tentative D call: TRBD1 (6 bases). V was shortened by 6 bases and J by 9 bases, with 14 bases between the two germline ends. This CDR3 has 14 residues. Germline CDR1 and CDR2: KGHDR and SFDVKD. The DNA for the CDR3 is TGTGCCACCAGTCTTTCAGGGGCGGGTTCACCCCTCCACTTT. Residues: CATSLSGAGSPLHF.

This clonotype appeared a single time. The chain recombines TRBV7-9 with TRBJ2-2, with D possibly being TRBD1 (5 bases). Per germline, CDR1 SEHNR and CDR2 FQNEAQ (reference sequence). The V end lost 2 bases, the J end lost 11 bases, and 6 bases lay between the germline ends. The CDR3 consists of 11 residues. The CDR3 nucleotides are TGTGCCAGCAGCTTACAGGGTGAGCTGTTTTTT. Its protein is CASSLQGELFF. Based on the CDR3 plus reference TRBV7-9 and TRBJ2-2, the full variable domain is DTGVSQNPRHKITKRGQNVTFRCDPISEHNRLYWYRQTLGQGPEFLTYFQNEAQLEKSRLLSDRFSAERPKGSFSTLEIQRTEQGDSAMYLCASSLQGELFFGEGSRLTVL.

The chain recombines TRBV19 with TRBJ2-2, with TRBD2 matching over 7 bases. This CDR3 has 17 amino acids. With V trimmed by 3 bases and J by 0 bases, 7 bases remained unmatched. Per the germline V gene, CDR1 is LNHDA and CDR2 is SQIVND (reference sequence). As DNA, the CDR3 is TGTGCCAGTAGTATTGACCCTGGGAGGGCGAACACCGGGGAGCTGTTTTTT. Translating gives CASSIDPGRANTGELFF.

This clonotype was seen a few times. This sequence joins TRBV6-1 and TRBJ1-1, with D perhaps TRBD1 (6 bases). V was cut by 7 bases and J by 8 bases, with 17 bases left in between. The CDR3 length is 13 residues. Germline V lookup: CDR1 MNHNS, CDR2 SASEGT. The CDR3 sequence: CASTEGVQLEAFF. In nucleotides, the CDR3 is TGTGCCAGCACCGAGGGGGTACAGTTGGAAGCTTTCTTT.

For this clonotype: The conserved final phenylalanine or tryptophan is absent from the CDR3, which likely points to a read error. It is unclear where the CDR3 begins or ends on the DNA, so no DNA is shown, and the CDR3 is as TCRdb lists it. The V gene is TRBV24-1, the J gene TRBJ2-1; TRBD1, the table's D call, lacks a check against the DNA. Germline V gene sequence: CDR1 KGHDR, CDR2 SFDVKD. The CDR3 has 17 residues if both end residues are counted. The CDR3 protein is CATSDFGGWTGPTMSSC.